The 18 T cell receptor beta chains below all came from one sample that was sequenced in a study of T-cell memory formation after mild COVID-19. TCRdb re-called the 5' RACE reads with MiXCR, one entry per CDR3 protein. The sample carries 300,000 or so distinct CDR3 sequences, 15% to 20% recorded once. The source material was PBMCs or a T cell subset sorted from them (not recorded which). Receptors originate from a young man who had mild COVID-19 (a few samples of this study predate the infection). Cell type and time point are not known.

This chain joins TRBV20-1 and TRBJ2-6, with D hard to call. Germline V gene lookup returns CDR1 DFQATT and CDR2 SNEGSKA (reference sequence). The CDR3 extends over 13 amino acids. Trimming took off 0 bases at V and 4 bases at J, with 4 bases between the two ends. Here the CDR3 DNA reads TGCAGTGCTAGAGATGAAGGGGCCAACGTCCTGACTTTC. It encodes CSARDEGANVLTF.

This rearrangement joins TRBV5-1 to TRBJ2-7; 7 bases fit TRBD1. With V trimmed by 4 bases and J by 3 bases, 10 bases remained unmatched. Germline CDR1 reads SGHRS; CDR2 reads YFSETQ. This CDR3 is 15 amino acids long. The CDR3 nucleotides are TGCGCCAGCAGCCCCGGGACAGACTATTTCTACGAGCAGTACTTC. Its protein is CASSPGTDYFYEQYF.

The table lists this clonotype with many counts. This chain connects TRBV15 to TRBJ2-5; 7 nucleotides line up with TRBD2. The trim removed 0 bases at V and 5 bases at J, leaving 9 bases unmatched. The V gene's germline CDR1 is LNHNV and CDR2 YYDKDF (reference sequence). This CDR3 has 16 amino acids. CDR3 sequence (DNA): TGTGCCACCAGCAGAGAGATTACGACCGGGGGGGAGACCCAGTACTTC. Protein product: CATSREITTGGETQYF.

The chain has TRBV6-6 and TRBJ2-5; possible D gene TRBD2, 5 bases. There are 15 residues in the CDR3. The germline V gene encodes CDR1 MNHNY and CDR2 SVGAGI (reference sequence). Trimming removed 0 bases from V and 5 bases from J, with 13 bases in between. The CDR3 is CASSYSPPRGETQYF. In DNA, the CDR3 is TGTGCCAGCAGTTACTCGCCTCCCCGCGGGGAGACCCAGTACTTC.

V and J are TRBV9 and TRBJ2-3; D gene ambiguous. Germline V gives CDR1 SGDLS, CDR2 YYNGEE. The CDR3 has 14 amino acids. The V and J ends lost 1 base and 6 bases respectively, with 12 bases between them. The CDR3 protein is CASSVRPGEDTQYF. CDR3 in DNA: TGTGCCAGCAGCGTAAGGCCAGGAGAGGATACGCAGTATTTT.

J is TRBJ1-1 and V is TRBV7-2; D may be TRBD1 (5 bases). This CDR3 is built from 15 residues. Trimming shortened V by 5 bases and J by 5 bases, and 18 bases separated the two germline ends. The germline V gene has CDR1 SGHTA and CDR2 FQGNSA. This chain's CDR3 is CASSPRAGRWTEAFF. DNA of the CDR3: TGTGCCAGCAGCCCGCGGGCGGGGCGGTGGACTGAAGCTTTCTTT. Full variable domain (outside the CDR3, taken from reference TRBV7-2 and TRBJ1-1): GAGVSQSPSNKVTEKGKDVELRCDPISGHTALYWYRQSLGQGLEFLIYFQGNSAPDKSGLPSDRFSAERTGGSVSTLTIQRTQQEDSAVYLCASSPRAGRWTEAFFGQGTRLTVV.

The chain employs TRBV27 and TRBJ2-3; 7 nucleotides match TRBD2. From germline, CDR1 is MNHEY and CDR2 SMNVEV (reference sequence). There are 16 residues in the CDR3. V shed 6 bases and J 5 bases; nucleotides not matched to a gene: 14. The CDR3 protein is CASRQKRDPRGDTQYF. CDR3 DNA sequence: TGTGCCAGCAGGCAAAAGCGGGACCCGAGGGGAGATACGCAGTATTTT.

This clonotype appeared many times. This chain connects TRBV6-5 to TRBJ2-3; TRBD1 is a possible D gene (6 bases). Between the trimmed V and J ends, which lost 5 bases and 6 bases, there was a span of 12 bases. Germline V gene lookup returns CDR1 MNHEY and CDR2 SVGAGI. The CDR3 loop spans 13 amino acids. The CDR3 region is CASSMGAKDTQYF. The CDR3, as DNA: TGTGCCAGCAGTATGGGGGCGAAGGATACGCAGTATTTT.

This clonotype was found a few times. The V gene is TRBV18, the J gene TRBJ2-7; 9 nucleotides align to TRBD1. The CDR3 sequence is 14 residues long. The J segment lost 3 bases and the V segment lost 4 bases, leaving 4 bases of the junction unmatched. The germline gives CDR1 KGHSH, CDR2 LQKENI. CDR3 sequence: CASSLGQGYYEQYF. The CDR3 DNA follows: TGTGCCAGCTCACTGGGACAGGGATACTACGAGCAGTACTTC.

In this sample, this clonotype turned up many times. V and J are TRBV4-3 and TRBJ2-6, with a tentative D call TRBD2 (5 bases). CDR3 length: 16 amino acids. V lost 1 base, J lost 4 bases, and 11 bases lay in between. Germline assignment: CDR1 LGHNA and CDR2 YSLEER. The CDR3 protein is CASSQVRETGANVLTF. In DNA form, the CDR3 reads TGCGCCAGCAGCCAAGTGAGGGAAACAGGGGCCAACGTCCTGACTTTC.

This clonotype was picked up a small number of times. The chain carries TRBV9 and TRBJ2-4, with 10 bases lining up with TRBD1. CDR1 SGDLS and CDR2 YYNGEE come from the germline V gene. V was pared by 0 bases and J by 8 bases, with 5 bases of the junction left unmatched. This CDR3 is 15 amino acids long. The CDR3 coding sequence is TGTGCCAGCAGCGTAGAAGGGACAGGGGTAGACATTCAGTACTTC. As protein: CASSVEGTGVDIQYF. Based on the CDR3 plus reference TRBV9 and TRBJ2-4, the full variable domain is DSGVTQTPKHLITATGQRVTLRCSPRSGDLSVYWYQQSLDQGLQFLIQYYNGEERAKGNILERFSAQQFPDLHSELNLSSLELGDSALYFCASSVEGTGVDIQYFGAGTRLSVL.

This sequence joins TRBV12-3 or TRBV12-4 and TRBJ2-5; the match to TRBD2 covers 7 bases. V gave up 8 bases and J gave up 5 bases; unmatched junction bases: 8. The CDR3 extends over 13 amino acids. Here the CDR3 reads CASSAGVWETQYF. Here the CDR3 DNA reads TGTGCCAGCTCCGCGGGGGTCTGGGAGACCCAGTACTTC.

The genes are TRBV4-3 and TRBJ2-1; unclear D gene. The V end lost 5 bases, the J end lost 4 bases, and 12 bases lay between the germline ends. Germline loops: CDR1 LGHNA, CDR2 YSLEER. The CDR3 has 14 amino acids. The CDR3 sequence is CASSEKSLYNEQFF. DNA for the CDR3: TGCGCCAGCAGCGAGAAGAGCCTATACAATGAGCAGTTCTTC.

This chain joins TRBV28 and TRBJ1-6, with D possibly matching TRBD1 (6 bases). V lost 2 bases, J lost 10 bases, and 12 bases lay in between. Germline CDR1 and CDR2: MDHEN and SYDVKM. The CDR3 consists of 14 residues. The CDR3: CASSLHREYSPLHF. CDR3 in DNA: TGTGCCAGCAGTTTACACAGGGAGTACTCACCCCTCCACTTT.

This clonotype was counted a few times. The V and J genes are TRBV2 and TRBJ1-5; 7 bases are a match to TRBD1. Germline V gives CDR1 SNHLY, CDR2 FYNNEI. CDR3 size: 15 residues. V was clipped by 4 bases and J by 6 bases; unmatched bases: 9. CDR3: CASSVLNRGSQPQHF. CDR3 DNA: TGTGCCAGCAGTGTCTTAAACAGGGGTAGTCAGCCCCAGCATTTT.

This clonotype occurred many times. The chain carries TRBV5-1 and TRBJ2-1, with 8 bases identical to TRBD1. V was pared by 3 bases and J by 6 bases, with 5 bases of the junction left unmatched. The CDR3 runs 14 residues. Germline CDR1 and CDR2: SGHRS and YFSETQ. The CDR3, as DNA: TGCGCCAGCAGCTCAGGGACAGGCGTCAATGAGCAGTTCTTC. Protein sequence: CASSSGTGVNEQFF.

The genes are TRBV2 and TRBJ1-2; weak D call: TRBD1 (6 bases). Trimming pared 4 bases from V and 0 bases from J, leaving 9 bases between. Germline V gene data show CDR1 as SNHLY and CDR2 as FYNNEI. The length of the CDR3 is 14 residues. CDR3 in DNA: TGTGCCAGCAGTGTCGGGACACCTAACTATGGCTACACCTTC. This sequence encodes CASSVGTPNYGYTF.

In nucleotides, the CDR3 is TGTGCCGAACACAGGGGGTTATACAATGAGCAGTTCTTC. It encodes CAEHRGLYNEQFF. The chain links TRBV7-2 to TRBJ2-1; 8 bases are a match to TRBD1. CDR3 length equals 13 residues. Germline V gene lookup returns CDR1 SGHTA and CDR2 FQGNSA. Trimming cost V 11 bases and J 4 bases; bases outside gene matches: 7.